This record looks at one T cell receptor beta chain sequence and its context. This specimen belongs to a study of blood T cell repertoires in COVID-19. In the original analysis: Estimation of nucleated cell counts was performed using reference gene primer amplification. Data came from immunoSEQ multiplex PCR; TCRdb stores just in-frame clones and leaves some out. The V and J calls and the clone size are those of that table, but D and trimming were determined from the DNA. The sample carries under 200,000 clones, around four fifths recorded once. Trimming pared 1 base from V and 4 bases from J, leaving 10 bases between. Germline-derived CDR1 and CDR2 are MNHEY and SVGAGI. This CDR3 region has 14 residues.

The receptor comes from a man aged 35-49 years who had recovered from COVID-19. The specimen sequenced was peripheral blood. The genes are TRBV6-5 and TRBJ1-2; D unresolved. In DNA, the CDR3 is TGTGCCAGCAGTTACTTGAAGAGCCCCTATGGCTACACCTTC. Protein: CASSYLKSPYGYTF.